This T cell receptor beta chain was identified in a study of vaccination and CD4 T cells after COVID-19. For the study at large: Two of the convalescents were Hispanic, and convalescents were six males and four females. Median time from COVID diagnosis to post-COVID sampling was about 100 days (35 to 161).

Treatment: roughly 10-day PBMC culture with coronavirus spike peptide pools or control peptides (ViraFEST assay). ViraFEST relied on peptide pools to expand antigen-specific T cells; the TCRs were sequenced afterward. Sequencing of cultured CD4+ T cell DNA used the Oncomine TCR Beta short-read assay. In TCRdb, the PCR reads were re-called with MiXCR into one record per CDR3 protein. The table has tens of thousands of distinct CDR3 sequences, roughly 70% seen once. Between the trimmed V and J ends, which lost 11 bases and 0 bases, there was a span of 13 bases. The germline CDR1 and CDR2 sequences are MNHNS and SASEGT. This CDR3 has 13 residues. Concerning this clonotype itself: Its antigen is unknown.

The V and J genes are TRBV6-1 and TRBJ1-1, with unresolved D. The sequence derives from a human donor who had recovered from COVID-19. Source material: CD4+ T cells from blood, cultured in vitro. Written as DNA, the CDR3 is TGTGCCGCCGGGAGCTACATGAACACTGAAGCTTTCTTT. Its translation: CAAGSYMNTEAFF.